A single sample gave rise to the 13 T cell receptor beta chains below, sequenced in a study of blood T cell repertoires in COVID-19. Some clones are missing from TCRdb's copy, which holds only in-frame ones; the method was immunoSEQ multiplex PCR. The sample consists of 50,000 to 65,000 clones, 88% of them appearing once. Material for sequencing was peripheral blood. Receptor source: a man aged 45-65 years with active COVID-19.

CDR3: CASSHRPSSYNSPLHF. CDR3 in DNA: TGTGCCAGCAGCCATCGCCCGAGCTCCTATAATTCACCCCTCCACTTT. The V gene is TRBV3-1 (or the pseudogene TRBV3-2), the J gene TRBJ1-6; D gene uncertain. Between the trimmed V and J ends, which lost 3 bases and 0 bases, there was a span of 9 bases. Germline CDR1 and CDR2: LGHDT and YNNKEL (reference sequence). The CDR3 is made up of 16 amino acids.

In DNA form, the CDR3 reads TGCGCCAGCAGCTTGGATGGCAGGGTAACGAACACTGAAGCTTTCTTT. It specifies CASSLDGRVTNTEAFF. The chain recombines TRBV5-1 with TRBJ1-1; D possibly corresponds to TRBD1 (5 bases). Trimming removed 0 bases at V and 1 base at J, with 13 bases between. The germline gives CDR1 SGHRS, CDR2 YFSETQ. This CDR3 region has 16 residues.

In its sample, this clone was seen a few times. The chain has TRBV3-1 (or the pseudogene TRBV3-2) and TRBJ1-5, with D tentatively TRBD1 (5 bases). Trimming removed 1 base from V and 2 bases from J, with 9 bases in between. The CDR3 has 15 amino acids. Per the germline V gene, CDR1 is LGHDT and CDR2 is YNNKEL (reference sequence). CDR3 in amino acids: CASSQGGAGNQPQHF. The CDR3 nucleotides are TGTGCCAGCAGCCAAGGTGGGGCAGGCAATCAGCCCCAGCATTTT.

As DNA, the CDR3 is TGTGCCAGCAGTCGTATCAGGGGGACTAGCAGCACAGATACGCAGTATTTT. This sequence encodes CASSRIRGTSSTDTQYF. The genes are TRBV27 and TRBJ2-3; TRBD2 matches 9 bases. The CDR3 contains 17 residues. From germline, CDR1 is MNHEY and CDR2 SMNVEV (reference sequence). After removal of 5 bases from V and 0 bases from J, the junction contained 9 bases not matched to a gene.

The V and J genes are TRBV15 and TRBJ2-7, with D perhaps matching TRBD1 (6 bases). The germline gives CDR1 LNHNV, CDR2 YYDKDF (reference sequence). Trimming took off 0 bases at V and 3 bases at J, with 12 bases between the two ends. The CDR3 runs to 15 residues. The DNA for the CDR3 is TGTGCCACCAGCAGAGAGGGACAAGGATACTACGAGCAGTACTTC. As protein: CATSREGQGYYEQYF.

The rearrangement uses TRBV5-8 and TRBJ2-2, with unresolved D. The V end was cut by 5 bases, the J end by 1 base, with 6 bases between. Germline loops: CDR1 SGHTS, CDR2 YDEGEE. This CDR3 spans 13 amino acids. CDR3 in DNA: TGTGCCAGCAGTAGCAGGAACACCGGGGAGCTGTTTTTT. Its translation: CASSSRNTGELFF.

This chain links TRBV27 with TRBJ1-2; D is undetermined. The CDR3 length is 14 residues. V gave up 8 bases and J gave up 7 bases, with 20 bases separating them. The germline CDR1 and CDR2 sequences are MNHEY and SMNVEV (reference sequence). CDR3 sequence: CASASPGAASGYTF. The DNA for the CDR3 is TGTGCCAGCGCCAGTCCCGGAGCTGCTAGTGGCTACACCTTC.

This sequence joins TRBV10-2 and TRBJ2-7; 9 nucleotides align to TRBD1. The CDR3 spans 14 residues. Trimming cost V 5 bases and J 1 base; bases outside gene matches: 3. Germline V gene sequence: CDR1 WSHSY, CDR2 SAAADI. CDR3 DNA sequence: TGCGCCAGCAGTCCACAGGGGGCTTCCTACGAGCAGTACTTC. It codes for CASSPQGASYEQYF.

This rearrangement joins TRBV5-6 to TRBJ2-6, with D unclear. Germline V gene lookup returns CDR1 SGHDT and CDR2 YYEEEE. The CDR3 has 16 amino acids. Trimming left V 0 bases short and J 0 bases short, with 7 bases between. In nucleotides, the CDR3 is TGTGCCAGCAGCTTGGTTAGAAGCTCTGGGGCCAACGTCCTGACTTTC. Encoded protein: CASSLVRSSGANVLTF.

This clone has only one observation. This rearrangement joins TRBV7-2 to TRBJ2-5; D remains ambiguous. CDR1 is SGHTA and CDR2 is FQGNSA in the germline V gene. The V end lost 3 bases, the J end lost 5 bases, and 10 bases lay between the germline ends. This CDR3 is 13 amino acids long. The CDR3 sequence: CASSFGLGETQYF. For the CDR3, the DNA is TGTGCCAGCAGCTTCGGCCTAGGCGAGACCCAGTACTTC.

The chain recombines TRBV2 with TRBJ1-2; D not certain. The CDR3 runs to 13 residues. From germline, CDR1 is SNHLY and CDR2 FYNNEI. Trimming pared 6 bases from V and 8 bases from J, leaving 16 bases between. The CDR3 loop reads CASRPGSAVGYTF. CDR3 DNA: TGTGCCAGCAGGCCGGGATCGGCGGTGGGCTACACCTTC.

The V and J genes are TRBV7-9 and TRBJ1-4; 7 bases map to TRBD1. The CDR3 is made up of 15 amino acids. Germline V gene lookup returns CDR1 SEHNR and CDR2 FQNEAQ (reference sequence). The ends lost 5 bases at V and 7 bases at J; junction bases unmatched: 10. For the CDR3, the DNA is TGTGCCAGCAGCCCCGGGACAGTAGAGGGTGAAAAACTGTTTTTT. It specifies CASSPGTVEGEKLFF.

This clone has only one observation. The genes are TRBV6-5 and TRBJ2-1; 9 bases are a match to TRBD2. Looked up from germline, CDR1 is MNHEY and CDR2 is SVGAGI. The ends lost 2 bases at V and 8 bases at J; junction bases unmatched: 7. This CDR3 has 15 amino acids. The CDR3 DNA reads TGTGCCAGCAGTTACGCTCTAGCGGGGTTTCATGAGCAGTTCTTC. Amino acid sequence: CASSYALAGFHEQFF.